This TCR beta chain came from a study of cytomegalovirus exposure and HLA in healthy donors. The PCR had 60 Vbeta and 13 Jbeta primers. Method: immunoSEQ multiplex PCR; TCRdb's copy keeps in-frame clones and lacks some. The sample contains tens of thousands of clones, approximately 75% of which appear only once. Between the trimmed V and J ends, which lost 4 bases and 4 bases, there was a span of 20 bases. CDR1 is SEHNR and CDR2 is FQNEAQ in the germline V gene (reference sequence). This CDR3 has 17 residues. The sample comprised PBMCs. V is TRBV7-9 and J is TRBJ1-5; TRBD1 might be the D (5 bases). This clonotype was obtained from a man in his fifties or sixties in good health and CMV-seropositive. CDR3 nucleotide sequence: TGTGCCAGCAGCTCGGCACGATTCCCAGGGAAAAATCAGCCCCAGCATTTT. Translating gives CASSSARFPGKNQPQHF.